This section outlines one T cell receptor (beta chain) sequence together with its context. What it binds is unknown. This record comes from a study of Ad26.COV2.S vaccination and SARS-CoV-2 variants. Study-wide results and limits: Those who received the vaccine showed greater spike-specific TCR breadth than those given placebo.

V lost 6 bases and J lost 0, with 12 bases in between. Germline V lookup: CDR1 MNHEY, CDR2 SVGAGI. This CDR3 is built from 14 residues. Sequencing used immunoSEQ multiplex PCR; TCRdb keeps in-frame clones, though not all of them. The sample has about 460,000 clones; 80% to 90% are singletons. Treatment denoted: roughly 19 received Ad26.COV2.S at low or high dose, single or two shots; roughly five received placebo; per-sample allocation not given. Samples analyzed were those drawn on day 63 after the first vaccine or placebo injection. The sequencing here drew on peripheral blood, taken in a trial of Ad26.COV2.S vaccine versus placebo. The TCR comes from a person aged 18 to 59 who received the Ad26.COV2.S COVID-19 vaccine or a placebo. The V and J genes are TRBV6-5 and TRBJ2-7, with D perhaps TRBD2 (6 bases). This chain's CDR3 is CASSTGLVSYEQYF. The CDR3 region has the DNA TGTGCCAGCAGCACGGGACTGGTCTCCTACGAGCAGTACTTC.